The next 28 T cell receptor beta chains were all read from a single sample in a study of blood T cells in healthy people across ages. The use of a sample-barcoded 5' primer and a J-beta primer mix characterized a second PCR of roughly 6 to 11 cycles. TCRdb processed the 5' RACE reads anew with MiXCR; each CDR3 protein has one entry. The sample includes about a million distinct CDR3 sequences, 35% to 40% of them seen just once. Sequencing used blood. These receptors were collected from a man aged 18 to 29 in good health.

The V gene is TRBV4-1, the J gene TRBJ2-3; TRBD1 aligns across 8 bases. CDR1 and CDR2 (germline): MGHRA, YSYEKL. V was pared by 2 bases and J by 0 bases, with 4 bases of the junction left unmatched. This CDR3 comprises 16 residues. The CDR3: CASSQRQGTSTDTQYF. The DNA for the CDR3 is TGCGCCAGCAGCCAACGACAGGGGACTAGCACAGATACGCAGTATTTT.

This clonotype was detected ten times or more. The chain carries TRBV28 and TRBJ1-1; a possible D gene is TRBD1 (6 bases). The CDR3 consists of 15 residues. The V gene lost 5 bases and the J gene lost 5 bases, with 18 bases spanning the gap. The germline V gene has CDR1 MDHEN and CDR2 SYDVKM. The CDR3 here is CASSPVGGMGTEAFF. DNA for the CDR3: TGTGCCAGCAGTCCCGTAGGGGGGATGGGGACTGAAGCTTTCTTT.

A word on this clonotype: One end of the junction is discordant with germline, which a read error may explain. This chain links TRBV7-2 with TRBJ2-5; D uncertain. Germline V gene data show CDR1 as SGHTA and CDR2 as FQGNSA. CDR3 length: 15 residues. Written as DNA, the CDR3 is TGTGTCAGCAGCTTGTGGTCCGGTTTATTCGATGAGCAGTACTTC. Encoded protein: CVSSLWSGLFDEQYF.

On this clonotype: Germline and junction disagree at one end, which may indicate a read error. V usage is TRBV5-1 and J usage is TRBJ1-2; D call uncertain. The germline gives CDR1 SGHRS, CDR2 YFSETQ. The CDR3 runs to 14 residues. Written as DNA, the CDR3 is TGCGCCAACAGCTCTACGGGAGTGCGGTATGGCTACACCTTC. It translates to CANSSTGVRYGYTF.

This clonotype was counted only a few times. The rearrangement links TRBV20-1 to TRBJ1-1; 8 nucleotides align to TRBD1. The CDR3 spans 13 residues. J gave up 4 bases and V 3 bases, and 4 bases lay outside the gene matches. Germline CDR1 DFQATT, CDR2 SNEGSKA (reference sequence). Written as DNA, the CDR3 is TGCAGTGCTAGTCTTCAGGGGGCCACTGAAGCTTTCTTT. It is translated as CSASLQGATEAFF.

The chain employs TRBV12-3 or TRBV12-4 and TRBJ1-2; TRBD1 matches at 10 bases. V was clipped by 5 bases and J by 5 bases; unmatched bases: 14. The CDR3 covers 17 residues. CDR3 in amino acids: CASSQSTGGAALYGYTF. In DNA, the CDR3 is TGTGCCAGCAGTCAATCGACAGGGGGCGCTGCTCTTTATGGCTACACCTTC.

The chain carries TRBV29-1 and TRBJ2-7; D unclear. The CDR3 contains 12 residues. V lost 4 bases and J lost 9, with 16 bases in between. The germline gives CDR1 SQVTM, CDR2 ANQGSEA. The CDR3, as DNA: TGCAGCGTTGGCTGGATGCCCGATGGGCAGTACTTC. This codes for CSVGWMPDGQYF.

This clonotype was counted between two and nine times. The chain recombines TRBV6-2 or TRBV6-3 with TRBJ1-1; D is ambiguous. V lost 0 bases and J lost 1, with 12 bases in between. This CDR3 region has 16 residues. CDR1 MNHEY and CDR2 SVGEGT come from the germline V gene. The CDR3 here is CASSYSPTESNTEAFF. The CDR3 nucleotides read TGTGCCAGCAGTTACTCCCCGACTGAATCGAACACTGAAGCTTTCTTT.

V gene TRBV9 combines with J gene TRBJ1-2; 7 bases are shared with TRBD1. The germline gives CDR1 SGDLS, CDR2 YYNGEE. The J segment lost 6 bases and the V segment lost 4 bases, leaving 9 bases of the junction unmatched. The CDR3 spans 14 residues. CDR3 DNA: TGTGCCAGCAGCCGATACGACAGGGCGGATGGCTACACCTTC. Its translation is CASSRYDRADGYTF.

In the case of this clonotype: Just one base apart from a much larger clone, this may be a read error. The rearrangement uses TRBV27 and TRBJ2-1; D not certain. CDR1 MNHEY and CDR2 SMNVEV come from the germline V gene (reference sequence). CDR3 length equals 14 residues. CDR3 bases: TGTGCCAGCAGTTTTGCGGCATCGTGGAATGTGCAGTTCTTC. As protein: CASSFAASWNVQFF.

The chain recombines TRBV2 with TRBJ2-3; D call uncertain. Per the germline V gene, CDR1 is SNHLY and CDR2 is FYNNEI. Trimming removed 8 bases at V and 6 bases at J, with 15 bases between. The length of the CDR3 is 13 residues. CDR3 nucleotide sequence: TGTGCCAGCCGCTGGACGGGTCTGGATACGCAGTATTTT. Protein sequence: CASRWTGLDTQYF.

The chain has TRBV2 and TRBJ2-3; tentative D call: TRBD2 (6 bases). There are 15 residues in the CDR3. With 6 bases removed from V and 3 bases from J, the gap between germline ends came to 16 bases. Germline values: CDR1 SNHLY, CDR2 FYNNEI. CDR3 sequence reads: CASSVGGAGTDTQYF. DNA for the CDR3: TGTGCCAGCAGCGTCGGAGGGGCCGGGACAGATACGCAGTATTTT.

The V and J genes are TRBV7-2 and TRBJ2-3; D is ambiguous. This CDR3 spans 12 amino acids. V gave up 5 bases and J gave up 6 bases, with 9 bases separating them. Germline V CDR1 and CDR2: SGHTA, FQGNSA. DNA for the CDR3: TGTACCAGCAGCCTTCAAGGTGATACGCAGTATTTT. It is translated as CTSSLQGDTQYF. Supplemented by reference TRBV7-2 and TRBJ2-3, the full variable domain reads GAGVSQSPSNKVTEKGKDVELRCDPISGHTALYWYRQSLGQGLEFLIYFQGNSAPDKSGLPSDRFSAERTGGSVSTLTIQRTQQEDSAVYLCTSSLQGDTQYFGPGTRLTVL.

The rearrangement links TRBV24-1 to TRBJ2-3; 9 nucleotides agree with TRBD2. Germline CDR1 and CDR2: KGHDR and SFDVKD. The J segment lost 6 bases and the V segment lost 3 bases, leaving 12 bases of the junction unmatched. This CDR3 is 17 amino acids long. In DNA form, the CDR3 reads TGTGCCACCAGTGATCCTGGGTTAGCGGGGGTACTCGATACGCAGTATTTT. It yields the protein CATSDPGLAGVLDTQYF.

This clonotype was counted many times. V and J are TRBV5-1 and TRBJ2-1; D gene ambiguous. Germline assignment: CDR1 SGHRS and CDR2 YFSETQ. This CDR3 is 15 amino acids long. Trimming removed 2 bases at V and 4 bases at J, with 13 bases between. The CDR3 is CASSLGPGLYNEQFF. The CDR3 region has the DNA TGCGCCAGCAGCTTAGGGCCCGGTCTATACAATGAGCAGTTCTTC.

The chain uses TRBV20-1 and TRBJ2-1, with D perhaps TRBD1 or TRBD2 (6 bases each). This CDR3 has 16 amino acids. The germline gives CDR1 DFQATT, CDR2 SNEGSKA (reference sequence). V gave up 1 base and J gave up 2 bases, with 15 bases separating them. The CDR3 DNA is TGCAGTGCTAGAGCTCGGGGGCGAATCCCCTACAATGAGCAGTTCTTC. Translation gives CSARARGRIPYNEQFF.

The chain is built from TRBV11-2 and TRBJ1-5, with D unclear. The CDR3 length is 16 residues. Germline V gives CDR1 SGHAT, CDR2 FQNNGV. V shed 0 bases and J shed 13 bases, with 22 bases lying between them. Here the CDR3 DNA reads TGTGCCAGCAGCTTAGATACCTATTCGGGCACAGATACGCAGCATTTT. Residues: CASSLDTYSGTDTQHF.

The chain uses TRBV29-1 and TRBJ1-2; a weak D match, TRBD1 (6 bases). This CDR3 is built from 13 residues. Germline assignment: CDR1 SQVTM and CDR2 ANQGSEA. The germline V and J ends were trimmed by 5 bases and 4 bases, with 14 bases remaining between them. CDR3 protein: CSVYPTGRYGYTF. The CDR3 DNA sequence: TGCAGCGTTTATCCGACAGGACGCTATGGCTACACCTTC.

The chain links TRBV4-3 to TRBJ1-2; a weak D match, TRBD1 (6 bases). The CDR3 extends over 15 amino acids. Germline V gene lookup returns CDR1 LGHNA and CDR2 YSLEER. The V gene lost 0 bases and the J gene lost 8 bases, with 16 bases spanning the gap. CDR3 loop: CASSQDHRSGEGYTF. The CDR3 nucleotides are TGCGCCAGCAGCCAAGATCACCGGTCAGGGGAGGGCTACACCTTC.

This clonotype was seen a handful of times. The CDR3 protein is CASSEGKNLPNTEAFF. The CDR3 nucleotides are TGTGCCAGCAGCGAGGGAAAAAATCTCCCGAACACTGAAGCTTTCTTT. The chain employs TRBV9 and TRBJ1-1; D is ambiguous. This CDR3 has 16 amino acids. V was cut by 3 bases and J by 1 base, with 16 bases left in between. The V gene's germline CDR1 is SGDLS and CDR2 YYNGEE.

The gene calls are TRBV11-2 and TRBJ2-7, with TRBD2 as a possible D gene (6 bases). The V gene's germline CDR1 is SGHAT and CDR2 FQNNGV. The CDR3 has 16 residues. Trimming cost V 1 base and J 7 bases, with 20 bases left between them. The CDR3 is CASSLGGESLYNEQYF. CDR3 nucleotides: TGTGCCAGCAGCTTAGGGGGGGAGTCGCTTTACAATGAGCAGTACTTC.

This clonotype was seen only a few times. The chain couples TRBV9 to TRBJ2-7; 10 bases align to TRBD2. With 0 bases clipped from V and 3 bases from J, the junction kept 3 bases outside the gene matches. This CDR3 is built from 15 residues. Germline-derived CDR1 and CDR2 are SGDLS and YYNGEE. CDR3 sequence reads: CASSVGTSGLYEQYF. DNA of the CDR3: TGTGCCAGCAGCGTAGGGACTAGCGGACTCTACGAGCAGTACTTC.

Many counts were recorded for this clonotype. As DNA, the CDR3 is TGCAGCGTTATTGGGTCTGGCTACACCTTC. It translates to CSVIGSGYTF. The chain employs TRBV29-1 and TRBJ1-2, with no clear D. This CDR3 is built from 10 residues. Germline V lookup: CDR1 SQVTM, CDR2 ANQGSEA. V shed 5 bases and J shed 7 bases, with 8 bases lying between them.

CDR3: CASSPDAGGSGNTIYF. In nucleotides, the CDR3 is TGTGCCAGCAGTCCTGACGCAGGGGGCTCTGGAAACACCATATATTTT. The J gene is TRBJ1-3, the V gene TRBV2; the match to TRBD1 covers 7 bases. There are 16 residues in the CDR3. The V and J ends lost 5 bases and 0 bases, in that order; junction bases with no gene match: 7. The germline gives CDR1 SNHLY, CDR2 FYNNEI.

This clonotype was counted ten times or more. The chain links TRBV14 to TRBJ2-3; TRBD2 matches 8 bases. V was pared by 4 bases and J by 3 bases, with 3 bases of the junction left unmatched. The CDR3 is made up of 14 amino acids. Germline CDR1 is SGHDN and CDR2 is FVKESK. The DNA of the CDR3 is TGTGCCAGCAGCCTACTAGCGGTGACAGATACGCAGTATTTT. Protein sequence: CASSLLAVTDTQYF.

The genes are TRBV25-1 and TRBJ1-4; D uncertain. CDR3 length: 13 residues. Trimming took 5 bases from V and 0 from J, leaving 4 bases between them. CDR1 and CDR2 (germline): MGHDK, SYGVNS. The CDR3 protein is CASSISTNEKLFF. For the CDR3, the DNA is TGTGCCAGCAGTATATCAACTAATGAAAAACTGTTTTTT.

As regards this clonotype: A single base separates this from a much larger clone, so it may be a read error. The V gene is TRBV12-3 or TRBV12-4, the J gene TRBJ1-1; D is ambiguous. The length of the CDR3 is 14 residues. CDR3 DNA sequence: TGTACCAGCAGTTTAGCTGGGTCGAACACTGAAGCTTTCTTT. This translates into CTSSLAGSNTEAFF.

This clonotype was seen a handful of times. This chain links TRBV20-1 with TRBJ1-2, with unresolved D. Looked up from germline, CDR1 is DFQATT and CDR2 is SNEGSKA (reference sequence). The CDR3 covers 12 residues. Between the trimmed V and J ends, which lost 1 base and 3 bases, there was a span of 6 bases. The CDR3 bases are TGCAGTGCTAGAGGTCGAGACTATGGCTACACCTTC. It translates to CSARGRDYGYTF.